The subject of this entry is one T cell receptor beta chain. No antigen is known for it. TCRdb redid the calling of the 5' RACE reads with MiXCR, one entry per CDR3 protein. The table includes around 430,000 distinct CDR3 sequences, 15% to 20% detected once. The source of the sample is a study of CD8 T cells in ankylosing spondylitis. Study-wide points: Characteristic of ankylosing spondylitis blood, it appeared, was a TCR beta motif comprising eight highly homologous variants. Earlier work had already found some motif variants in reactive arthritis synovial fluid and blood. Disease-associated clones were reportedly significantly overrepresented in matched ankylosing spondylitis synovial fluid.

The J segment lost 2 bases and the V segment lost 6 bases, leaving 2 bases of the junction unmatched. The germline CDR1 and CDR2 sequences are MNHNS and SASEGT. The length of the CDR3 is 15 residues. The chain carries TRBV6-1 and TRBJ2-6; TRBD1 matches 9 bases. Input material: blood, either unsorted or a sorted T cell fraction (not recorded which). This clonotype was obtained from a male donor with ankylosing spondylitis. The CDR3 coding sequence is TGTGCCAGCAGGGGGACAGGGACTGGGGCCAACGTCCTGACTTTC. Protein sequence: CASRGTGTGANVLTF.